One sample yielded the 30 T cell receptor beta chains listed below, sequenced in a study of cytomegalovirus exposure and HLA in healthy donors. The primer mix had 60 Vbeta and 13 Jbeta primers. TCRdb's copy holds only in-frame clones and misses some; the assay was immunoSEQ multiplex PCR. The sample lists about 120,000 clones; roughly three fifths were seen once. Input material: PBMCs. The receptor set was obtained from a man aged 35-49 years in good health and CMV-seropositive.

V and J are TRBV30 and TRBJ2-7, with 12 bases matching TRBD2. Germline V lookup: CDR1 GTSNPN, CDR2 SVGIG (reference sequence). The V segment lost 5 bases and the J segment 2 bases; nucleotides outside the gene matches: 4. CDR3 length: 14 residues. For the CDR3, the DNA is TGTGCCTGGGAGGGACTAGCGGGCCCCTACGAGCAGTACTTC. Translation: CAWEGLAGPYEQYF.

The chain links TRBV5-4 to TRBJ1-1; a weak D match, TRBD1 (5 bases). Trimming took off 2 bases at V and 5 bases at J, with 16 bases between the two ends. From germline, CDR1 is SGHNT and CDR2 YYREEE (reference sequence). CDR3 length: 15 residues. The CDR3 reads CASSFIPGRGTEAFF. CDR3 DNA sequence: TGTGCCAGCAGCTTTATCCCAGGGCGGGGGACTGAAGCTTTCTTT.

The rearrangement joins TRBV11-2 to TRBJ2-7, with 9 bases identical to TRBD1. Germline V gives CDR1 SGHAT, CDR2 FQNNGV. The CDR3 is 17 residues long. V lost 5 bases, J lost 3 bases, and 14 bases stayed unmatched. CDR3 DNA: TGTGCCAGCAGCCTCAACCCCCCGGGACAGGGCGACTACGAGCAGTACTTC. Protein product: CASSLNPPGQGDYEQYF.

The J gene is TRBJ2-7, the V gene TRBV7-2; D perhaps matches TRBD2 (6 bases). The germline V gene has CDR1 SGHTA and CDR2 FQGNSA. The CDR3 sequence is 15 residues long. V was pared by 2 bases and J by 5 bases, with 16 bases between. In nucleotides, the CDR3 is TGTGCCAGCAGCTTACAAGCGGGTCCTTCGGACGAGCAGTACTTC. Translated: CASSLQAGPSDEQYF.

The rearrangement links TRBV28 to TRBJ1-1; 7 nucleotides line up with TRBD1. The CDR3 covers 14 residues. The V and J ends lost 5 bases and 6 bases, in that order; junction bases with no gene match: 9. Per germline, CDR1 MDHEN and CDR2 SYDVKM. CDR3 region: CASSPTGRNAEAFF. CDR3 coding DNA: TGTGCCAGCAGTCCGACAGGGCGAAACGCTGAAGCTTTCTTT.

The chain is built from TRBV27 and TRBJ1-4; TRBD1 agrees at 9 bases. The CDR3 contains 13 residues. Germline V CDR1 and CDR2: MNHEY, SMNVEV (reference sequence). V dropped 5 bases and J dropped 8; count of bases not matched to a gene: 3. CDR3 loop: CASSRTGDEKLFF. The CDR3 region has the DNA TGTGCCAGCAGTCGGACAGGGGACGAAAAACTGTTTTTT.

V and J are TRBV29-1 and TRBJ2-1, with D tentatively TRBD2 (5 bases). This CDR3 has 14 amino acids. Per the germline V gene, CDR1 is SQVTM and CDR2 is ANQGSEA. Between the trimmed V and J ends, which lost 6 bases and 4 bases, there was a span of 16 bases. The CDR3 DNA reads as TGCAGCGTGGTTAGGAAGACTATTTACAATGAGCAGTTCTTC. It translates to CSVVRKTIYNEQFF.

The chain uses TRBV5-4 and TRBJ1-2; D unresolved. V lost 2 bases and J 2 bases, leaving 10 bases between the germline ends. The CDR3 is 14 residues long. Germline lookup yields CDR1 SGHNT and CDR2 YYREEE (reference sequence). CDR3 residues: CASSFEQPNYGYTF. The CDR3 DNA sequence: TGTGCCAGCAGCTTCGAACAGCCGAACTATGGCTACACCTTC.

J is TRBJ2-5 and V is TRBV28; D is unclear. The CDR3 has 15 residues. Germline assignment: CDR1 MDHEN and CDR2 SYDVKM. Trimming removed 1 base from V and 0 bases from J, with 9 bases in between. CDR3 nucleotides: TGTGCCAGCAGTTTATTAAGCGAGTACCAAGAGACCCAGTACTTC. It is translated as CASSLLSEYQETQYF.

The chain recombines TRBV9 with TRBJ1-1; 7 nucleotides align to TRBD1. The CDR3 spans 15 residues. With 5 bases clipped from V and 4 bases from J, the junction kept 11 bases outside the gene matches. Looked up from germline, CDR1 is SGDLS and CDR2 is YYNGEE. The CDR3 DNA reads TGTGCCAGCAGTCGACAGGGCCCTACTACCACTGAAGCTTTCTTT. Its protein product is CASSRQGPTTTEAFF.

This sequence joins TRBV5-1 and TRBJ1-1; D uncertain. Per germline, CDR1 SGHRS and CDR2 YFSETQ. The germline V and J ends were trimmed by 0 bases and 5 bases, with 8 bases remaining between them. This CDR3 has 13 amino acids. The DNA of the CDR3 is TGCGCCAGCAGCTTGGGCGAGAGGACTGAAGCTTTCTTT. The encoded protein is CASSLGERTEAFF.

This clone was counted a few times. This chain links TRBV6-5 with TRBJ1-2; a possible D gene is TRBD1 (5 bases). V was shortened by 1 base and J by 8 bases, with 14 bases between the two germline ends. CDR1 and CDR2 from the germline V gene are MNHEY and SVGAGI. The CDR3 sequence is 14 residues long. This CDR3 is CASSYLTRGGGYTF. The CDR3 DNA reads TGTGCCAGCAGTTACTTGACTAGGGGAGGCGGCTACACCTTC.

The CDR3 reads CASSLLGSGSTYEQYF. CDR3 coding DNA: TGCGCCAGCAGCCTACTAGGTAGCGGGAGTACCTACGAGCAGTACTTC. V usage is TRBV5-1 and J usage is TRBJ2-7; 9 bases are shared with TRBD2. Germline loops: CDR1 SGHRS, CDR2 YFSETQ. CDR3 size: 16 residues. V shed 4 bases and J 2 bases; nucleotides not matched to a gene: 10. The full variable domain, in which reference TRBV5-1 and TRBJ2-7 provide the parts outside the CDR3, is KAGVTQTPRYLIKTRGQQVTLSCSPISGHRSVSWYQQTPGQGLQFLFEYFSETQRNKGNFPGRFSGRQFSNSRSEMNVSTLELGDSALYLCASSLLGSGSTYEQYFGPGTRLTVT.

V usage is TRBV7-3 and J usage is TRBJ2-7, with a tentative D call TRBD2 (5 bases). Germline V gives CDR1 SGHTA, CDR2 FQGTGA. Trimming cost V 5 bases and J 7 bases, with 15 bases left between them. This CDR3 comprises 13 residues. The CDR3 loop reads CASSRRPALEQYF. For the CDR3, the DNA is TGTGCCAGCAGCCGGAGGCCCGCTTTGGAGCAGTACTTC.

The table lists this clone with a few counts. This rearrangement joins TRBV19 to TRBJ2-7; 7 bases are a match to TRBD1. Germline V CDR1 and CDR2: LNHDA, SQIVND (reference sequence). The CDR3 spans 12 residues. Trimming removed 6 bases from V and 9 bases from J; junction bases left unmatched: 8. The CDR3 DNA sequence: TGTGCCAGTAGGTCACAGGGGTCAGGGCAGTACTTC. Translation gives CASRSQGSGQYF.

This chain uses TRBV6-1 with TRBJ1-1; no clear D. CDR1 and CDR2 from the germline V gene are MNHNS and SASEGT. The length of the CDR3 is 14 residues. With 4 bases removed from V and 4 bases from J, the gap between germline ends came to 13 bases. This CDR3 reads CASSAEGWATEAFF. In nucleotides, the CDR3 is TGTGCCAGCAGTGCCGAGGGATGGGCCACTGAAGCTTTCTTT.

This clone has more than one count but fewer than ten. The CDR3 here is CASKTGSNEKLFF. The CDR3 coding sequence is TGTGCCAGCAAGACAGGGAGTAATGAAAAACTGTTTTTT. The rearrangement uses TRBV6-1 and TRBJ1-4, with 7 positions matching TRBD1. Trimming took 7 bases from V and 4 from J; bases not matched to a gene: 3. The CDR3 length is 13 residues. Germline CDR1 MNHNS, CDR2 SASEGT.

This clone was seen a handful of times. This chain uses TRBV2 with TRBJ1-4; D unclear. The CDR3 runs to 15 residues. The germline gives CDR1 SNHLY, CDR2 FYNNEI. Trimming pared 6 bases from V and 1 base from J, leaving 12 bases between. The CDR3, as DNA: TGTGCCAGCAGCTCGTACAGAAGAACTAATGAAAAACTGTTTTTT. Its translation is CASSSYRRTNEKLFF.

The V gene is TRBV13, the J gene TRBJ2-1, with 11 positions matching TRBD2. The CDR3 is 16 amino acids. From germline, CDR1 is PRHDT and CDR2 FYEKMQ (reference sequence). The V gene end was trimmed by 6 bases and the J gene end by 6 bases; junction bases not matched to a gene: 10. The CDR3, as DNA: TGTGCCAGCAGTCCTGCAACTAGCGGGAGATCCAATGAGCAGTTCTTC. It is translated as CASSPATSGRSNEQFF.

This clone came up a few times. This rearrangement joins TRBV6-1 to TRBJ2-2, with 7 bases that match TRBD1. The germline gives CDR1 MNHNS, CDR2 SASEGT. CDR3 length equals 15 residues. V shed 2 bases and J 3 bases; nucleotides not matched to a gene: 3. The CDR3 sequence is CASSERTGDTGELFF. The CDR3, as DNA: TGTGCCAGCAGTGAAAGGACAGGAGACACCGGGGAGCTGTTTTTT.

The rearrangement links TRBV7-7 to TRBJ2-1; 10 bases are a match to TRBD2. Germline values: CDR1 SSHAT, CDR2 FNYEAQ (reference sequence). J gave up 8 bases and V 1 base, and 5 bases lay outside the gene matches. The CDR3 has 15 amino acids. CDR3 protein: CASSLESGGADEQFF. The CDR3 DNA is TGTGCCAGCAGCTTAGAGAGCGGGGGGGCTGATGAGCAGTTCTTC.

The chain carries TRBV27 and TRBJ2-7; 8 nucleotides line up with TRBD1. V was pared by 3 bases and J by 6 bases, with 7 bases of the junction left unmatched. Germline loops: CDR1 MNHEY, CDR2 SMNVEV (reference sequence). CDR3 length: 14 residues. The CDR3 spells CASSFGQGTGEQYF. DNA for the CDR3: TGTGCCAGCAGTTTCGGACAGGGAACGGGCGAGCAGTACTTC.

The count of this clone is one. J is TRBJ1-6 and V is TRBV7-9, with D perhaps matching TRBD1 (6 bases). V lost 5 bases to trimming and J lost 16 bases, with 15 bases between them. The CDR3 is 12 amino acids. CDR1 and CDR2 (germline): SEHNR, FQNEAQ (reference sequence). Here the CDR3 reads CASSNPGGLLHF. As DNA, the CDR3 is TGTGCCAGCAGCAACCCGGGGGGCCTTCTCCACTTT.

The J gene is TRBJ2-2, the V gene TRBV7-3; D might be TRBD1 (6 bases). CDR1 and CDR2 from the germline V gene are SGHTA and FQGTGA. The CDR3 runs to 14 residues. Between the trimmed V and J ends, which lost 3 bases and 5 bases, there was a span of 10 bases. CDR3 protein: CASSFHRDTGELFF. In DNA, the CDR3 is TGTGCCAGCAGCTTCCACAGGGATACCGGGGAGCTGTTTTTT.

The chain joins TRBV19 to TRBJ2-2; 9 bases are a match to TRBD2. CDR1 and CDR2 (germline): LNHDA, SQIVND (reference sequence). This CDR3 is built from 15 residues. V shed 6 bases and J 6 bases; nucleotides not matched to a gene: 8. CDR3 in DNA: TGTGCCAGTAGGACCCTAGCGGGGATGTCCGGGGAGCTGTTTTTT. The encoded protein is CASRTLAGMSGELFF.

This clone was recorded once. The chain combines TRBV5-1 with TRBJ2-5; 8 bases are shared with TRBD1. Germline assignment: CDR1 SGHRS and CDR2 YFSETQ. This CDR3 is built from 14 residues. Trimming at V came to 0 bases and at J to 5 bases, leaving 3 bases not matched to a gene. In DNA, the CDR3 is TGCGCCAGCAGCTTGGGGACAGGGAAGGAGACCCAGTACTTC. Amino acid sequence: CASSLGTGKETQYF.

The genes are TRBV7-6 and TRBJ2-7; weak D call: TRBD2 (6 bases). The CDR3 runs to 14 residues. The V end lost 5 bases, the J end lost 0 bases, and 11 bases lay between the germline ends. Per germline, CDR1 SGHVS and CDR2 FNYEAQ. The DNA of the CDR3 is TGTGCCAGCAGCCCCTACGGGGGCTCCTACGAGCAGTACTTC. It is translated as CASSPYGGSYEQYF.

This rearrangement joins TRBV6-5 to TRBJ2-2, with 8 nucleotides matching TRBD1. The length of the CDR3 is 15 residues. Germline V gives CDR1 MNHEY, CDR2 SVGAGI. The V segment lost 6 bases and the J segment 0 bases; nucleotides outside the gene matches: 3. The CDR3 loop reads CASRAGQANTGELFF. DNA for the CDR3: TGTGCCAGCAGGGCGGGACAGGCGAACACCGGGGAGCTGTTTTTT.

CDR3 sequence: CASSGGSYNSPLHF. The CDR3 nucleotides are TGCGCCAGTAGCGGTGGCTCCTATAATTCACCCCTCCACTTT. This rearrangement joins TRBV10-1 to TRBJ1-6; no definite D call. The germline V gene has CDR1 WNHNN and CDR2 SYGVQD (reference sequence). This CDR3 comprises 14 residues. With 9 bases removed from V and 0 bases from J, the gap between germline ends came to 9 bases.

For the CDR3, the DNA is TGTGCCATCAGTGAGTCTTCCGGCTCCTACGAGCAGTACTTC. Its translation: CAISESSGSYEQYF. This chain connects TRBV10-3 to TRBJ2-7; no firm D call. Germline-derived CDR1 and CDR2 are ENHRY and SYGVKD. This CDR3 comprises 14 residues. Trimming pared 0 bases from V and 0 bases from J, leaving 6 bases between.